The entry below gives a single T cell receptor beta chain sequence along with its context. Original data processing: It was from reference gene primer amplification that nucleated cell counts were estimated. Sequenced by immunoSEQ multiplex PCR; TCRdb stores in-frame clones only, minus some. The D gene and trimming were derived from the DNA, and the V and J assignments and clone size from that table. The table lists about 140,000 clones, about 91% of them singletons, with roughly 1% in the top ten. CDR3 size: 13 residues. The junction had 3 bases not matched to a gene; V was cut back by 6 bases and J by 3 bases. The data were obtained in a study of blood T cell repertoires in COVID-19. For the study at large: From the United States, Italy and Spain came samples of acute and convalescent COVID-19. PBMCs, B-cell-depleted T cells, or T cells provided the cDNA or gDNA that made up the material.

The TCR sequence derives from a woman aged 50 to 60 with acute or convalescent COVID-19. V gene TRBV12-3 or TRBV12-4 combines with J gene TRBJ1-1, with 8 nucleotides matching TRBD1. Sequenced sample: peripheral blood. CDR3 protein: CASRDRAHTEAFF. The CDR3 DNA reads TGTGCCAGCAGGGACAGGGCTCACACTGAAGCTTTCTTT.